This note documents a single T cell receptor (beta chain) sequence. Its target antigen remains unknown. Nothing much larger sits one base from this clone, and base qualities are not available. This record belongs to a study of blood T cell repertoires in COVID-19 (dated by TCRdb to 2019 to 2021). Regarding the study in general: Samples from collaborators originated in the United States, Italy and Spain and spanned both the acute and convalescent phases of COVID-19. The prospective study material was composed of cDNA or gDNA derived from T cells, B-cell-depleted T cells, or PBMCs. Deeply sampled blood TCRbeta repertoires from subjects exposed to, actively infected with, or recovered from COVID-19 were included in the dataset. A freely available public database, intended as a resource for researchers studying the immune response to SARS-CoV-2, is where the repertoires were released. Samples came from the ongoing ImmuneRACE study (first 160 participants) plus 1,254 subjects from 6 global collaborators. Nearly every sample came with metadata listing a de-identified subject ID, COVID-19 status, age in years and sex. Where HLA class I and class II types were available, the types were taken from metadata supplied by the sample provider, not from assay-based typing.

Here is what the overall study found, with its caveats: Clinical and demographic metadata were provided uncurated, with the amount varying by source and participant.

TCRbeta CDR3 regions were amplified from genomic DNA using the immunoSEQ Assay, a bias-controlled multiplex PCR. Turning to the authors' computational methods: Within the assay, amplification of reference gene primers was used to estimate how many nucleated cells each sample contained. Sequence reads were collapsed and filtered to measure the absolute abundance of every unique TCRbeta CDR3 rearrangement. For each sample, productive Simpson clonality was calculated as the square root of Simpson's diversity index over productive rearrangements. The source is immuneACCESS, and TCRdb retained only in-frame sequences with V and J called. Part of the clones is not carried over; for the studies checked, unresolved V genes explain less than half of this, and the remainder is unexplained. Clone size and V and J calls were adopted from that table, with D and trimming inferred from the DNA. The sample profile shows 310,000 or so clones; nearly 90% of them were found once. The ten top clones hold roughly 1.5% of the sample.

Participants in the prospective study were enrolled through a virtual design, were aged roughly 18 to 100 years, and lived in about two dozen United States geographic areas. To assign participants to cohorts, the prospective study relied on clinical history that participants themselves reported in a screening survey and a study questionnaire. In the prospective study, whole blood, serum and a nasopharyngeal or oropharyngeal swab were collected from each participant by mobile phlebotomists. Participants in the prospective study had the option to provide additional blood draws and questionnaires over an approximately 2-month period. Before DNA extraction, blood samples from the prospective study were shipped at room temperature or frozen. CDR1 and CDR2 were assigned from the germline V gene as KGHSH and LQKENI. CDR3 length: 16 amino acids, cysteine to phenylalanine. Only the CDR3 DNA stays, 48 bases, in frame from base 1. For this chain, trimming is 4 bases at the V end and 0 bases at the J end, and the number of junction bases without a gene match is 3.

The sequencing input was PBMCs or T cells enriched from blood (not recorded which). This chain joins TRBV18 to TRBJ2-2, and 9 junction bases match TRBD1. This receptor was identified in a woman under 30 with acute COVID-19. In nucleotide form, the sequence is TGTGCCAGCTCACATCGACAGGGGGCGAACACCGGGGAGCTGTTTTTT. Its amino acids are CASSHRQGANTGELFF.